This T cell receptor beta chain derives from a study of CD8 T cells in ankylosing spondylitis. Study-wide results and limits: Significant enrichment of disease-linked clones was reportedly seen in matched ankylosing spondylitis synovial fluid.

This clonotype was observed a handful of times. Its specificity is unknown. Using its own MiXCR run on the 5' RACE reads, TCRdb lists one record per CDR3 protein. The table records about 300,000 distinct CDR3 sequences, under 25% of them present only once. Germline-derived CDR1 and CDR2 are LGHNA and YSLEER. Trimming took off 3 bases at V and 6 bases at J, with 6 bases between the two ends. The CDR3 length is 12 residues. This receptor was identified in a female donor with ankylosing spondylitis or in good health (not recorded which). The chain carries TRBV4-3 and TRBJ2-1; D is possibly TRBD2 (5 bases). The sequencing input was blood, either unsorted or a sorted T cell fraction (not recorded which). The CDR3 reads CASSHSGNEQFF. CDR3 nucleotides: TGCGCCAGCAGCCACAGCGGCAATGAGCAGTTCTTC.